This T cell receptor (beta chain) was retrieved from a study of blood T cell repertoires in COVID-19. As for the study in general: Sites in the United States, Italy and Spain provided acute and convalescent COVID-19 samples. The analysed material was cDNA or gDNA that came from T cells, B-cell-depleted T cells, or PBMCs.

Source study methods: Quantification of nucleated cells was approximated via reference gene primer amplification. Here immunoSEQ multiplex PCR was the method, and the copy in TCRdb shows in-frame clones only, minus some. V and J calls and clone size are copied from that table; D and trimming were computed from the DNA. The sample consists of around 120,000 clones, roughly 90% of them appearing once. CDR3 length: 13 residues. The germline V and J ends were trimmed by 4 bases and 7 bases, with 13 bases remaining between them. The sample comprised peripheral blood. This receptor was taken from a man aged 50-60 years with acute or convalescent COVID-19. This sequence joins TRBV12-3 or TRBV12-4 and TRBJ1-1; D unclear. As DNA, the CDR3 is TGTGCCAGCAGTTCCCACCCCCGGGGTGAAGCTTTCTTT. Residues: CASSSHPRGEAFF.